This entry lists 4 T cell receptor beta chains sequenced from one sample in a study of blood T cell repertoires in COVID-19 (dated by TCRdb to 2020 to 2021). Libraries were prepared through the immunoSEQ multiplex PCR assay. TCRdb mirrors the immuneACCESS table, restricted to in-frame sequences. Some clones are absent from its copies; in checked studies, under half trace to an unresolved V gene, and the reason for the others is unknown. The sample contains 150,000 to 200,000 clones, 70% to 90% of them found a single time. The ten largest clones take up under 6.5% of the sample. Source material: peripheral blood. The receptors were sampled from a woman aged 45-60 years with COVID-19, enrolled during active disease.

The genes are TRBV6-6 and TRBJ2-3; the match to TRBD1 covers 10 bases. The germline gives CDR1 MNHNY, CDR2 SVGAGI (reference sequence). The CDR3 loop spans 14 amino acids. The ends lost 5 bases at V and 5 bases at J; junction bases unmatched: 4. Here the CDR3 reads CASSLRDRGDTQYF. The DNA of the CDR3 is TGTGCCAGCAGTCTCCGGGACAGGGGAGATACGCAGTATTTT.

This clone appeared a single time. J is TRBJ2-3 and V is TRBV11-2, with a possible D match to TRBD1 (6 bases). From germline, CDR1 is SGHAT and CDR2 FQNNGV. Trimming removed 5 bases at V and 1 base at J, with 13 bases between. CDR3 length: 15 amino acids. CDR3 residues: CASSPQSGGTDTQYF. The CDR3 DNA reads TGTGCCAGCAGCCCACAATCAGGGGGCACAGATACGCAGTATTTT.

V usage is TRBV5-1 and J usage is TRBJ2-2; 11 bases agree with TRBD2. The CDR3 has 17 residues. Germline lookup yields CDR1 SGHRS and CDR2 YFSETQ. Trimming took 5 bases from V and 5 from J; bases not matched to a gene: 11. The chain's CDR3 is CASSSASASGGTGELFF. CDR3 DNA sequence: TGCGCCAGCAGTTCGGCCTCGGCTAGCGGGGGGACCGGGGAGCTGTTTTTT. The full variable domain, in which reference TRBV5-1 and TRBJ2-2 provide the parts outside the CDR3, is KAGVTQTPRYLIKTRGQQVTLSCSPISGHRSVSWYQQTPGQGLQFLFEYFSETQRNKGNFPGRFSGRQFSNSRSEMNVSTLELGDSALYLCASSSASASGGTGELFFGEGSRLTVL.

V gene TRBV7-2 combines with J gene TRBJ2-2; maybe TRBD2 (5 bases). V shed 8 bases and J shed 0 bases, with 10 bases lying between them. From germline, CDR1 is SGHTA and CDR2 FQGNSA. There are 14 residues in the CDR3. The CDR3 loop is CASRTGSNTGELFF. The DNA for the CDR3 is TGTGCCAGCCGGACGGGGTCGAACACCGGGGAGCTGTTTTTT.